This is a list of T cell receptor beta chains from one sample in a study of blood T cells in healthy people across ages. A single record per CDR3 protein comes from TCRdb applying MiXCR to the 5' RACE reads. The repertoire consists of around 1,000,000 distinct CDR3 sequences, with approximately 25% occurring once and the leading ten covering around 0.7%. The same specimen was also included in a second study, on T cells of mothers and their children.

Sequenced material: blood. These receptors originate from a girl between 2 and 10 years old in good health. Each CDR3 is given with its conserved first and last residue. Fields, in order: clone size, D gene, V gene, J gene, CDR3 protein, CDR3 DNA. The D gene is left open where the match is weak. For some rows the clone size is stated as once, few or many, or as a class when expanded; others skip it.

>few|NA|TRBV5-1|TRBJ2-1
CASSRGAGDSYNEQFF
TGCGCCAGCAGCCGGGGGGCAGGGGATTCCTACAATGAGCAGTTCTTC
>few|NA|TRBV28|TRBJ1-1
CASSSTGMNTEAFF
TGTGCCAGCAGTTCGACAGGAATGAACACTGAAGCTTTCTTT
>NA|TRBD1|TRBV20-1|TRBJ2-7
CSARTGYYEQYF
TGCAGTGCGAGGACAGGGTACTACGAGCAGTACTTC
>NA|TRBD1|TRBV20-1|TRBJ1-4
CSANWDRATNEKLFF
TGCAGTGCTAACTGGGACAGAGCAACTAATGAAAAACTGTTTTTT
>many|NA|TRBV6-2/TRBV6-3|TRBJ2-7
CASSYRTESYEQYF
TGTGCCAGCAGTTACCGGACAGAATCCTACGAGCAGTACTTC
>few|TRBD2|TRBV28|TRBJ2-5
CASSTATSGTPYQETQYF
TGTGCCAGCAGCACCGCGACTAGCGGGACCCCGTACCAAGAGACCCAGTACTTC
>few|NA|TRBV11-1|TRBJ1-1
CASSRREETFF
TGTGCCAGCAGCCGCAGGGAGGAAACTTTCTTT
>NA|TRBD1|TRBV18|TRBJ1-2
CASSPGLDRGGYGYTF
TGTGCCAGCTCACCGGGATTGGACAGGGGAGGCTATGGCTACACCTTC
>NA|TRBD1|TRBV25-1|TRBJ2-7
CASSPNRDRAEQYF
TGTGCCAGCAGTCCAAACCGGGACAGGGCCGAGCAGTACTTC
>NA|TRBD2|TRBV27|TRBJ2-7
CASRSLWLAGDLGYEQYF
TGTGCCAGCAGGTCTTTGTGGCTAGCGGGAGATTTAGGCTACGAGCAGTACTTC
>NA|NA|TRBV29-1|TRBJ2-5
CSVYQGGGGLETQYF
TGCAGCGTGTACCAAGGGGGAGGGGGTTTGGAGACCCAGTACTTC
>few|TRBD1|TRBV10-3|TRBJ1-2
CAISETRDRYHYGYTF
TGTGCCATCAGTGAGACTCGGGACAGGTACCACTATGGCTACACCTTC
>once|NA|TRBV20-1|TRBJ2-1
CSARAVAATYDEQFF
TGCAGTGCTAGAGCAGTAGCGGCGACCTACGATGAGCAGTTCTTC
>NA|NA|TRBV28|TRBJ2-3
CASSPRNTQYF
TGTGCCAGCAGTCCCCGCAATACGCAGTATTTT
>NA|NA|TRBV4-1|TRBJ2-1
CASSQGIDEQFF
TGCGCCAGCAGCCAAGGGATCGATGAGCAGTTCTTC
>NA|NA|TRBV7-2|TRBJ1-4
CASSPMGDEKLFF
TGTGCCAGCAGCCCTATGGGCGATGAAAAACTGTTTTTT
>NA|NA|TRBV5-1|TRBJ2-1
CASSFEGNNEQFF
TGCGCCAGCAGCTTCGAGGGGAACAATGAGCAGTTCTTC
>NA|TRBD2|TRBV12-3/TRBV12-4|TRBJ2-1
CASSLTAGGYSEQFF
TGTGCCAGCAGTTTAACGGCGGGAGGGTATAGTGAGCAGTTCTTC
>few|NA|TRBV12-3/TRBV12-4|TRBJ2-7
CASSPLAGIPHEQYF
TGTGCCAGCAGTCCACTGGCGGGTATCCCCCACGAGCAGTACTTC
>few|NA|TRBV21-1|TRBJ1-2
CASRSHGEGANYGYTF
TGTGCCAGCAGGTCCCACGGGGAGGGGGCTAACTATGGCTACACCTTC
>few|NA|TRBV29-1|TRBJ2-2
CSVDPNTGELFF
TGCAGCGTTGACCCGAACACCGGGGAGCTGTTTTTT
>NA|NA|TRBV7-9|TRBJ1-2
CASSSSWDNLRYGYTF
TGTGCCAGCAGCTCGTCATGGGACAACCTTCGGTATGGCTACACCTTC
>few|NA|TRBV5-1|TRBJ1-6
CASSLAPLGRNSPLHF
TGCGCCAGCAGCCTGGCGCCCCTAGGTAGGAATTCACCCCTCCACTTT
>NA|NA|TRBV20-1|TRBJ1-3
CSARAGRNTIYF
TGCAGTGCTAGGGCGGGAAGAAACACCATATATTTT
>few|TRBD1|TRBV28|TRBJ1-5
CASSFYRDRVGQPRHF
TGTGCCAGCAGTTTTTACCGGGACAGGGTCGGACAGCCCCGGCATTTT
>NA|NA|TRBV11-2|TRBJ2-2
CASSFGGRATGELFF
TGTGCCAGCAGCTTTGGCGGCAGGGCCACCGGGGAGCTGTTTTTT
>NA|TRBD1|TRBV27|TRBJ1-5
CASSLLGGAKVYSNQPQHF
TGTGCCAGCAGTTTACTAGGGGGCGCGAAGGTTTATAGCAATCAGCCCCAGCATTTT
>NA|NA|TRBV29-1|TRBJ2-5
CSVDGLKERETQYF
TGCAGCGTGGACGGTCTCAAGGAACGGGAGACCCAGTACTTC
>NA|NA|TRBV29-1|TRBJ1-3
CSGHGGPSSGNTIYF
TGCAGCGGGCATGGGGGGCCGAGCTCTGGAAACACCATATATTTT
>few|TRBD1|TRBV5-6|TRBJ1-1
CASSLTGGTTEAFF
TGTGCCAGCAGCTTGACAGGGGGGACCACTGAAGCTTTCTTT
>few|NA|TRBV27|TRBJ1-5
CASSLSRQGYQPQHF
TGTGCCAGCAGTTTATCGCGGCAGGGTTATCAGCCCCAGCATTTT
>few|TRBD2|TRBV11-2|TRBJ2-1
CASTELGRGVGEQFF
TGTGCCAGCACCGAACTAGGGCGGGGGGTCGGTGAGCAGTTCTTC
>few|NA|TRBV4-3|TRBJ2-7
CASSQDHGLVQYF
TGCGCCAGCAGCCAAGATCACGGACTCGTGCAGTACTTC
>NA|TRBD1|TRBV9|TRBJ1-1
CASSEGQGNTEAFF
TGTGCCAGCAGCGAGGGACAGGGGAACACTGAAGCTTTCTTT
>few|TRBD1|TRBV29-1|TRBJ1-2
CSVRTGEDGYTF
TGCAGCGTCCGGACAGGGGAAGATGGCTACACCTTC
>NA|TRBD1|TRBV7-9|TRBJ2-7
CASSYGQDQQYF
TGTGCCAGCAGCTACGGACAGGACCAGCAGTACTTC
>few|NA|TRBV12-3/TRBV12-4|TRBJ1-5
CASSFGGTPHF
TGTGCCAGCAGTTTCGGAGGGACGCCGCATTTT
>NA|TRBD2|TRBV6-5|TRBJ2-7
CASSKLAGEYEQYF
TGTGCCAGCAGTAAACTAGCGGGAGAATACGAGCAGTACTTC
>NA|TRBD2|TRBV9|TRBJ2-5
CASSAESGSSATQYF
TGTGCCAGCAGCGCGGAGAGCGGGAGCAGCGCGACCCAGTACTTC
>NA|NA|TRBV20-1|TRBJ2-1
CSAGQNYNEQFF
TGCAGTGCTGGACAAAACTACAATGAGCAGTTCTTC
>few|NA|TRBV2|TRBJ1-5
CASGGDQPQHF
TGTGCCTCGGGGGGGGATCAGCCCCAGCATTTT
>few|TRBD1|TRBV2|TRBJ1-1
CASTLDRTFF
TGTGCCAGCACATTGGACAGGACTTTCTTT
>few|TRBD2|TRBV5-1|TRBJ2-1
CASSLVAAGGLSNEQFF
TGCGCCAGCAGCTTGGTAGCAGCGGGAGGGCTCAGCAATGAGCAGTTCTTC
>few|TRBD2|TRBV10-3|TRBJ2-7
CAISGGNSGPHYEQYF
TGTGCCATCAGTGGAGGGAATAGCGGGCCTCACTACGAGCAGTACTTC
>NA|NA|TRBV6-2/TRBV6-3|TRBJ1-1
CASSDLRDYQFMNTEAFF
TGTGCCAGCAGCGATCTCAGGGACTACCAGTTCATGAACACTGAAGCTTTCTTT
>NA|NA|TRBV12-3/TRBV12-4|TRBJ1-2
CASSPTQTAPEGYTF
TGTGCCAGCAGCCCAACCCAAACAGCTCCCGAGGGCTACACCTTC
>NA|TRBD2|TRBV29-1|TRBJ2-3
CSVDPTSGGSDTQYF
TGCAGCGTTGATCCGACTAGCGGGGGGAGTGATACGCAGTATTTT
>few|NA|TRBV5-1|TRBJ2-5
CTSSTASYETQYF
TGCACCAGCAGCACTGCTAGCTACGAGACCCAGTACTTC
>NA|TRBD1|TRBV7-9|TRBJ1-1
CASSLILTGPEAFF
TGTGCCAGCAGCTTAATCCTGACAGGGCCTGAAGCTTTCTTT
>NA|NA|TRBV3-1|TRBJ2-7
CASSPQGLHEQYF
TGTGCCAGCAGCCCACAGGGTCTTCACGAGCAGTACTTC
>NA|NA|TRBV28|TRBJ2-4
CASSLQESLGNIQYF
TGTGCCAGCAGCCTACAGGAAAGTTTGGGAAACATTCAGTACTTC
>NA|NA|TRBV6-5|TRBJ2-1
CASSSPLWDEQFF
TGTGCCAGCAGTTCTCCCTTATGGGATGAGCAGTTCTTC